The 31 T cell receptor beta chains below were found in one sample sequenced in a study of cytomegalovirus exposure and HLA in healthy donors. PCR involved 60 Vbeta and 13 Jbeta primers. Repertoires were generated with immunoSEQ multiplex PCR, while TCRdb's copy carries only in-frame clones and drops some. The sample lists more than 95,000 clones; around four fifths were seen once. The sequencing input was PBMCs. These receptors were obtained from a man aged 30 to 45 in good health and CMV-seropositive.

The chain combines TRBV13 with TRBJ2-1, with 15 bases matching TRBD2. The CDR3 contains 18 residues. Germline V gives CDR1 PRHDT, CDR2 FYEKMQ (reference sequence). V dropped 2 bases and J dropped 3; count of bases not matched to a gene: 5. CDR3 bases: TGTGCCAGCAGCTTACTGGGACTAGCGGGAGGAGGCTACAATGAGCAGTTCTTC. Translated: CASSLLGLAGGGYNEQFF.

This CDR3 is CASTREGGVNTEAFF. Here the CDR3 DNA reads TGTGCCAGCACGCGCGAGGGGGGGGTGAACACTGAAGCTTTCTTT. The gene calls are TRBV9 and TRBJ1-1; a weak D match, TRBD1 (6 bases). Germline V gene data show CDR1 as SGDLS and CDR2 as YYNGEE. V was clipped by 6 bases and J by 0 bases, with 15 bases between them. The CDR3 contains 15 residues.

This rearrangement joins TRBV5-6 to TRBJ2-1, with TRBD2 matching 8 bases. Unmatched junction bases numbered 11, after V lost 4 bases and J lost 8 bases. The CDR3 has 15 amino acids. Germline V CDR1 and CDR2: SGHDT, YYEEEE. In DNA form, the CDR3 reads TGTGCCAGCAGCACCCCGGGACTAGGATTATATGAGCAGTTCTTC. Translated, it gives CASSTPGLGLYEQFF.

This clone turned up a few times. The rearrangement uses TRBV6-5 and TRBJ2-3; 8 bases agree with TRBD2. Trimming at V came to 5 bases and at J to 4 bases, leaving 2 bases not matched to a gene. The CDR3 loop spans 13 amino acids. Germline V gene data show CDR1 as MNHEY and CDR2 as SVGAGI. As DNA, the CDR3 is TGTGCCAGCAGTCCGGGGGGGTCAGATACGCAGTATTTT. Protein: CASSPGGSDTQYF.

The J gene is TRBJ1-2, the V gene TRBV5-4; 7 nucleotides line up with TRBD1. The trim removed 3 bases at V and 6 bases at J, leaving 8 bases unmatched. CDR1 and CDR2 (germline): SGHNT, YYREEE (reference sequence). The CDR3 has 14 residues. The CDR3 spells CASSSDRELNGYTF. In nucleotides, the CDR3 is TGTGCCAGCAGCTCTGACAGGGAACTGAATGGCTACACCTTC.

The CDR3 DNA reads as TGTGCCAGTCCCGACTATGGCTACACCTTC. Protein product: CASPDYGYTF. This chain connects TRBV27 to TRBJ1-2; D is unresolved. Trimming removed 9 bases from V and 3 bases from J, with 5 bases in between. In germline, CDR1 is MNHEY, CDR2 SMNVEV (reference sequence). This CDR3 region has 10 residues.

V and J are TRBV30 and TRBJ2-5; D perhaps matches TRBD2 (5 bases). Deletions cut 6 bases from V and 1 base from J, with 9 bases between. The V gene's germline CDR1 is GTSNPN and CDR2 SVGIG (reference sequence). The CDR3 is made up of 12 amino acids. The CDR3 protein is CACGVSQETQYF. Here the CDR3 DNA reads TGTGCCTGCGGGGTAAGCCAAGAGACCCAGTACTTC.

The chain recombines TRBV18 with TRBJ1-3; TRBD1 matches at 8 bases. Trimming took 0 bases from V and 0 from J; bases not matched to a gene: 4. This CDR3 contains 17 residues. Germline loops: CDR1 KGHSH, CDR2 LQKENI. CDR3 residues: CASSPPGTGPSGNTIYF. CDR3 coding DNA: TGTGCCAGCTCACCACCGGGGACAGGTCCCTCTGGAAACACCATATATTTT.

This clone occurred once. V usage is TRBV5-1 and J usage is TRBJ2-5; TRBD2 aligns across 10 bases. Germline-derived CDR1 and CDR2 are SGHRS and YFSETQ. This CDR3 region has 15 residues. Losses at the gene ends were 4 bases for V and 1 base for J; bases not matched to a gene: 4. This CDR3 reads CASSPRTSGQETQYF. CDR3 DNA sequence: TGCGCCAGCAGCCCCAGGACTAGCGGCCAAGAGACCCAGTACTTC.

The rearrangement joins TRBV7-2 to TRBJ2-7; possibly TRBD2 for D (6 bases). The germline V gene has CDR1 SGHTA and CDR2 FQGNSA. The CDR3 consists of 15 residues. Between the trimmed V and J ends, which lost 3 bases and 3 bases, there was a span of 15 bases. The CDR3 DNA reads TGTGCCAGCAGCTTCTACCTCGGGAGTGGCTACGAGCAGTACTTC. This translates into CASSFYLGSGYEQYF.

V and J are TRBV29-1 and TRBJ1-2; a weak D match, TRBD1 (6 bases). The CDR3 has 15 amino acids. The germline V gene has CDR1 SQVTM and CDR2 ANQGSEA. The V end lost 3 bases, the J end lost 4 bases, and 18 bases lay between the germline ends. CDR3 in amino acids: CSVEEQGGVTYGYTF. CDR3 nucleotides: TGCAGCGTTGAGGAACAAGGGGGGGTCACCTATGGCTACACCTTC. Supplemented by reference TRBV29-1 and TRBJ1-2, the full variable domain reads SAVISQKPSRDICQRGTSLTIQCQVDSQVTMMFWYRQQPGQSLTLIATANQGSEATYESGFVIDKFPISRPNLTFSTLTVSNMSPEDSSIYLCSVEEQGGVTYGYTFGSGTRLTVV.

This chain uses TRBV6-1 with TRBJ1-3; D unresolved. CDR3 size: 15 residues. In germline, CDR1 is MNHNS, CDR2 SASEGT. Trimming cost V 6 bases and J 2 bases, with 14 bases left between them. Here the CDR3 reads CASSPRGGAGNTIYF. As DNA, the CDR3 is TGTGCCAGCAGCCCCCGGGGTGGGGCTGGAAACACCATATATTTT.

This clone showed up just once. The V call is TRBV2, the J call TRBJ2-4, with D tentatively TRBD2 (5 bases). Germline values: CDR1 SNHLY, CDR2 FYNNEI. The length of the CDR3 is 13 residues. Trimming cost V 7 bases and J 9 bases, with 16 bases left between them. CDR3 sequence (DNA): TGTGCCAGCAATGTGGACTTATTAAGCATTCAGTACTTC. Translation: CASNVDLLSIQYF. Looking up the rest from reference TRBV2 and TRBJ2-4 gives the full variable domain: EPEVTQTPSHQVTQMGQEVILRCVPISNHLYFYWYRQILGQKVEFLVSFYNNEISEKSEIFDDQFSVERPDGSNFTLKIRSTKLEDSAMYFCASNVDLLSIQYFGAGTRLSVL.

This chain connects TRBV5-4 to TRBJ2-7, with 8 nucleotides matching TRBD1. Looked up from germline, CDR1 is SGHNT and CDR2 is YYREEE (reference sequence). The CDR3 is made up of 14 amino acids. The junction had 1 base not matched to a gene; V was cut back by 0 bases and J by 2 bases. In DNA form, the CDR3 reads TGTGCCAGCAGCTTGGGACAGGGGCCCTACGAGCAGTACTTC. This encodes CASSLGQGPYEQYF.

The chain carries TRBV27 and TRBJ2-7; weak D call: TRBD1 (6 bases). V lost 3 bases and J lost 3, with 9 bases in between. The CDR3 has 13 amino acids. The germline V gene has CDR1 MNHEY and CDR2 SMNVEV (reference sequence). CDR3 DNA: TGTGCCAGCAGTTTGGGGACACACTACGAGCAGTACTTC. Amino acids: CASSLGTHYEQYF.

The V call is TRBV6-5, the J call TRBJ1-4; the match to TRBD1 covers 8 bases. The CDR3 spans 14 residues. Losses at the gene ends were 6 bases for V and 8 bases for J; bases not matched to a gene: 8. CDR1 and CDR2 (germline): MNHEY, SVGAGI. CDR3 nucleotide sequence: TGTGCCAGCAGAACCAGGGGGCGCGGGGAAAAACTGTTTTTT. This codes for CASRTRGRGEKLFF.

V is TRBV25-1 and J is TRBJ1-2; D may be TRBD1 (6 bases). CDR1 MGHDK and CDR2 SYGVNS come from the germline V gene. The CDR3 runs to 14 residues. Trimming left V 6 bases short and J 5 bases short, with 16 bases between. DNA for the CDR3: TGTGCCAGCAGCTTCGCAGGGGCGGCTTATGGCTACACCTTC. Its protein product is CASSFAGAAYGYTF.

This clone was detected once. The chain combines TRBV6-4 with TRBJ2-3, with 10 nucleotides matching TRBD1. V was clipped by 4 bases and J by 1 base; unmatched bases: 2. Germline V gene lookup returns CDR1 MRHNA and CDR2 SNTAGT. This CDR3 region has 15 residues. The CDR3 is CASSAGTGGTDTQYF. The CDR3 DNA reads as TGTGCCAGCAGTGCTGGGACAGGGGGCACAGATACGCAGTATTTT.

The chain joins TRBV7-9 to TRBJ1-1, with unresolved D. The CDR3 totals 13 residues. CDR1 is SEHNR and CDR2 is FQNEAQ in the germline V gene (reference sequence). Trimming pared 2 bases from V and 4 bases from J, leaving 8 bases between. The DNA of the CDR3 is TGTGCCAGCAGCTTATCCGGCGGCACTGAAGCTTTCTTT. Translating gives CASSLSGGTEAFF.

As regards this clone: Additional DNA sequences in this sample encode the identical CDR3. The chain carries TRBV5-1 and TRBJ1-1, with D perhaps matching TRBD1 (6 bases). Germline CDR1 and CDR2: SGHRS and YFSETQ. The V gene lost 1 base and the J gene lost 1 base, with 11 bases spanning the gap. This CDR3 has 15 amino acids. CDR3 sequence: CASSLRGSANTEAFF. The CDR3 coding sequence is TGCGCCAGCAGCTTGAGGGGGTCGGCGAACACTGAAGCTTTCTTT.

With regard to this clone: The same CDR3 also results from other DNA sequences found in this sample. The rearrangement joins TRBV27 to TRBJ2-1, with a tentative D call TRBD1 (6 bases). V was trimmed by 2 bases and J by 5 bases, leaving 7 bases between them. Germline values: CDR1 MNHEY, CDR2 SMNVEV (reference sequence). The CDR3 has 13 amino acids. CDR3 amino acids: CASSLRGNNEQFF. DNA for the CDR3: TGTGCCAGCAGTTTAAGGGGGAACAATGAGCAGTTCTTC.

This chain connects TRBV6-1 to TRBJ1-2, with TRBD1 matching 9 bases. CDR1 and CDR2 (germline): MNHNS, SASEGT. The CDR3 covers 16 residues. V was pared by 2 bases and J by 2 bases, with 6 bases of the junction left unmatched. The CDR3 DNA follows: TGTGCCAGCAGTGAATGGAGGGACAGGGCAAACTATGGCTACACCTTC. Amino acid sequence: CASSEWRDRANYGYTF.

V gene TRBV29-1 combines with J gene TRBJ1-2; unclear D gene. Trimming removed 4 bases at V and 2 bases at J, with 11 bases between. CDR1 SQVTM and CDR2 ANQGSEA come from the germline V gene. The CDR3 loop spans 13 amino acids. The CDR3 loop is CSVGEGSNYGYTF. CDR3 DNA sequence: TGCAGCGTTGGGGAGGGATCCAACTATGGCTACACCTTC.

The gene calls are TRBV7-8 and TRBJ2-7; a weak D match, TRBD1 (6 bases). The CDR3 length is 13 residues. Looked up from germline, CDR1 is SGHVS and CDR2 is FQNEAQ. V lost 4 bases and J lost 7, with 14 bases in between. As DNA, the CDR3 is TGTGCCAGCAGCTACGGACAGACTGGGGAGCAGTACTTC. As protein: CASSYGQTGEQYF.

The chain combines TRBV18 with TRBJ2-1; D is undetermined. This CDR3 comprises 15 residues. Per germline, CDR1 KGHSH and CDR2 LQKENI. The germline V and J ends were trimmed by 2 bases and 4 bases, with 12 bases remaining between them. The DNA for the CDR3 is TGTGCCAGCTCACCATTTGAGAGGTTTTACAATGAGCAGTTCTTC. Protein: CASSPFERFYNEQFF.

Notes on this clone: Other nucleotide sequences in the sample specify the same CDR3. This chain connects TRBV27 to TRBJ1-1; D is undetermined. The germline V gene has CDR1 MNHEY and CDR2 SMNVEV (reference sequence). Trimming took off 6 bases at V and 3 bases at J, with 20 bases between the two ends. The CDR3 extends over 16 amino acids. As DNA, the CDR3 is TGTGCCAGCAGCCTCGTTGGGAGGCGCCGGTACACTGAAGCTTTCTTT. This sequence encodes CASSLVGRRRYTEAFF.

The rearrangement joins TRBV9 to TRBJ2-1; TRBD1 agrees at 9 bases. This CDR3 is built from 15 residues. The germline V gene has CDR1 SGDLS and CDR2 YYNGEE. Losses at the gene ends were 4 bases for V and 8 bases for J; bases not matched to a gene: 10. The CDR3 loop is CASSPRTGAPDEQFF. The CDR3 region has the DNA TGTGCCAGCAGCCCTCGGACAGGGGCCCCCGATGAGCAGTTCTTC.

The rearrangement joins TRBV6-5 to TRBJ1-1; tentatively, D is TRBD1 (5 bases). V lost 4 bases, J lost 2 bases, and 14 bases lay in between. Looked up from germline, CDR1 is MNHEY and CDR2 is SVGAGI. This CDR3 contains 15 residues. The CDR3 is CASSSPDSINTEAFF. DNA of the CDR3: TGTGCCAGCAGTTCCCCCGACAGCATCAACACTGAAGCTTTCTTT.

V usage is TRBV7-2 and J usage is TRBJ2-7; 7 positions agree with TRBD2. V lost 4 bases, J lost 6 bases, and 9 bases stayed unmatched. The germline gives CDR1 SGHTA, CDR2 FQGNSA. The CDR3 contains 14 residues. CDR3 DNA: TGTGCCAGCAGCTGGGGCGGGAGTACGGGCGAGCAGTACTTC. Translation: CASSWGGSTGEQYF.

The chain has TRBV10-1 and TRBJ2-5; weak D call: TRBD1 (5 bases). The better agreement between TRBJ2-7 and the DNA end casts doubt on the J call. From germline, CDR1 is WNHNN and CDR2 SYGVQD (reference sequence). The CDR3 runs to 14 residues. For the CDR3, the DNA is TGCGCCAGCAACCAGGGATGGGGTTCCTACGAGCAGTACTTC. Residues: CASNQGWGSYEQYF.

Here the CDR3 DNA reads TGTGCCAGCAGCCACGGACAGGGATCCGCCGGGGAGCTGTTTTTT. Translating gives CASSHGQGSAGELFF. The V call is TRBV7-9, the J call TRBJ2-2; TRBD1 agrees at 8 bases. V trimming: 5 bases; J trimming: 6 bases; junction bases outside the gene matches: 8. The CDR3 is 15 residues long. Germline V CDR1 and CDR2: SEHNR, FQNEAQ (reference sequence).